The source of this T cell receptor beta chain is a study of cytomegalovirus exposure and HLA in healthy donors. After removal of 8 bases from V and 6 bases from J, the junction contained 7 bases not matched to a gene. This CDR3 region has 14 residues. Germline loops: CDR1 SGHTA, CDR2 FQGTGA. The study's findings and limits: Donors were assumed by presence/absence analyses to have roughly uniform sequencing depth.

The PCR was carried out with 60 Vbeta primers and 13 Jbeta primers. Clones were read by immunoSEQ multiplex PCR, and TCRdb kept only the in-frame ones, dropping some. The sample lists about 140,000 clones; around two thirds were seen once. Notes on this clone: The antigen remains undetermined.

The V gene is TRBV7-3, the J gene TRBJ2-1; 10 bases agree with TRBD2. The sequenced sample was PBMCs. The clonotype originates from a man aged 25-40 years in good health and CMV-seropositive. In DNA, the CDR3 is TGTGCCAGCGGTCAGGCTAGCGGGAGCAATGAGCAGTTCTTC. Residues: CASGQASGSNEQFF.